One sample yielded the 8 T cell receptor beta chains listed below, sequenced in a study of cytomegalovirus exposure and HLA in healthy donors. With 60 Vbeta and 13 Jbeta primers, the PCR was carried out. Sequencing used immunoSEQ multiplex PCR; TCRdb keeps in-frame clones, though not all of them. In the table there are some 180,000 clones, around 73% of which are singletons. Material: PBMCs. The receptors originated from a woman aged 30 to 39 in good health and CMV-seronegative.

The V call is TRBV9, the J call TRBJ2-3; D perhaps matches TRBD1 (7 bases). There are 15 residues in the CDR3. Between the trimmed V and J ends, which lost 6 bases and 4 bases, there was a span of 18 bases. Germline V gives CDR1 SGDLS, CDR2 YYNGEE. CDR3 amino acids: CASTLGGGDADTQYF. The CDR3 DNA sequence: TGTGCCAGCACCCTAGGAGGGGGCGATGCAGATACGCAGTATTTT.

This chain joins TRBV13 and TRBJ1-3, with no clear D. This CDR3 comprises 13 residues. Germline V CDR1 and CDR2: PRHDT, FYEKMQ (reference sequence). Trimming took 0 bases from V and 3 from J, leaving 3 bases between them. The CDR3, as DNA: TGTGCCAGCAGCTTAGGCAGTGGAAACACCATATATTTT. This codes for CASSLGSGNTIYF.

The V gene is TRBV19, the J gene TRBJ1-1; tentative D call: TRBD1 (5 bases). There are 15 residues in the CDR3. V was cut by 7 bases and J by 7 bases, with 22 bases left in between. From germline, CDR1 is LNHDA and CDR2 SQIVND (reference sequence). CDR3 sequence: CASKPLTDSQSEAFF. DNA of the CDR3: TGTGCCAGTAAACCCCTGACAGATTCCCAAAGTGAAGCTTTCTTT.

This clone came up a few times. The rearrangement links TRBV5-1 to TRBJ2-3; 8 nucleotides line up with TRBD2. Trimming took 4 bases from V and 4 from J; bases not matched to a gene: 11. Germline loops: CDR1 SGHRS, CDR2 YFSETQ. The CDR3 has 16 amino acids. CDR3 loop: CASSPGGRRGSDTQYF. CDR3 sequence (DNA): TGCGCCAGCAGCCCGGGGGGGAGGCGGGGATCAGATACGCAGTATTTT.

This clone was seen only a few times. The gene calls are TRBV6-6 and TRBJ1-1, with D uncertain. CDR1 and CDR2 from the germline V gene are MNHNY and SVGAGI (reference sequence). The ends were cut back, 0 bases at V and 4 bases at J, with 9 bases in the middle. This CDR3 has 14 amino acids. The CDR3: CASSYSEGITEAFF. The CDR3 DNA reads TGTGCCAGCAGTTACTCCGAGGGTATCACTGAAGCTTTCTTT.

The chain links TRBV7-2 to TRBJ2-2, with D possibly being TRBD2 (6 bases). Germline V gives CDR1 SGHTA, CDR2 FQGNSA. This CDR3 has 15 amino acids. Trimming took 2 bases from V and 6 from J, leaving 13 bases between them. CDR3 nucleotides: TGTGCCAGCAGCTTACGGCGGGGATGGTCCGGGGAGCTGTTTTTT. Protein product: CASSLRRGWSGELFF.

The chain has TRBV5-1 and TRBJ2-5; a weak D match, TRBD2 (6 bases). Germline-derived CDR1 and CDR2 are SGHRS and YFSETQ. Trimming took 4 bases from V and 3 from J, leaving 13 bases between them. CDR3 length equals 14 residues. The DNA of the CDR3 is TGCGCCAGCAGCGTCTTCCCGGGGGAAGAGACCCAGTACTTC. Amino acid sequence: CASSVFPGEETQYF.

This clone was counted a few times. V and J are TRBV28 and TRBJ2-7; 8 nucleotides agree with TRBD2. Germline V gene sequence: CDR1 MDHEN, CDR2 SYDVKM. The CDR3 extends over 16 amino acids. V lost 1 base, J lost 3 bases, and 8 bases stayed unmatched. The DNA of the CDR3 is TGTGCCAGCAGTTTATCGGGGGGGGAATCCCTCTACGAGCAGTACTTC. This codes for CASSLSGGESLYEQYF.